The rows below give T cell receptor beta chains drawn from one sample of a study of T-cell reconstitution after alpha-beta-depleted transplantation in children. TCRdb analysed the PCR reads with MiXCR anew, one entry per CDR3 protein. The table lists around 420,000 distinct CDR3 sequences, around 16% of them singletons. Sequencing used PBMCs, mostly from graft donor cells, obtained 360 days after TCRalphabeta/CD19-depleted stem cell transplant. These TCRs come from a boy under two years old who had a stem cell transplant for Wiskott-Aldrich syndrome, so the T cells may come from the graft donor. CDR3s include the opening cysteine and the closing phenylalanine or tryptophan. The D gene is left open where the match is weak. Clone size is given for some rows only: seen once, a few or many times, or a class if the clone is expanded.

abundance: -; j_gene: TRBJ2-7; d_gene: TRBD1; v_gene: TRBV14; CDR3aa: CASSQAGTGNEQYF; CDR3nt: TGTGCCAGCAGCCAGGCTGGGACAGGCAACGAGCAGTACTTC
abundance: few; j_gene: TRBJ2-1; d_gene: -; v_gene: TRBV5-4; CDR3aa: CASSLAHMRTNNEQFF; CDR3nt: TGTGCCAGCAGCTTGGCTCACATGCGGACTAACAATGAGCAGTTCTTC
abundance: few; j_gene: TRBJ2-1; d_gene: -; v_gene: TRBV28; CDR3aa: CASSLDKRPASNEQFF; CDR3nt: TGTGCCAGCAGTTTAGATAAGCGTCCCGCTTCGAATGAGCAGTTCTTC
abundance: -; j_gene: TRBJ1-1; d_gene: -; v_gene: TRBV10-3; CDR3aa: CAISDRDSNTEAFF; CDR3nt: TGTGCCATCAGTGACCGCGATTCGAACACTGAAGCTTTCTTT
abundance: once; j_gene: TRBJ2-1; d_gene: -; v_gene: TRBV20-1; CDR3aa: CSARGGISYNEQFF; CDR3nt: TGCAGTGCTAGGGGGGGTATCTCCTACAATGAGCAGTTCTTC
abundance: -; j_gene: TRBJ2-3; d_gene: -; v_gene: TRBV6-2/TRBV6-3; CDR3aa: CASSYEVYAHTQYF; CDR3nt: TGTGCCAGCAGTTACGAGGTTTACGCGCATACGCAGTATTTT
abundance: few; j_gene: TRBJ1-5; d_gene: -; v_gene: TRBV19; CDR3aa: CASSIGYQPQHF; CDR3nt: TGTGCCAGTAGTATAGGGTATCAGCCCCAGCATTTT
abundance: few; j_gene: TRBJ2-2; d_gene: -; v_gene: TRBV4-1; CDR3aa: CASSQEGVPGELFF; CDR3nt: TGCGCCAGCAGCCAAGAGGGGGTCCCCGGGGAGCTGTTTTTT
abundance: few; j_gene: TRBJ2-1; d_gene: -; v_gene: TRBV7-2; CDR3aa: CASSWRVFYNEQFF; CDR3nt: TGTGCCAGCAGCTGGAGGGTTTTTTACAATGAGCAGTTCTTC
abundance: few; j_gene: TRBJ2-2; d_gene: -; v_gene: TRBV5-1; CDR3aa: CASSGEEVFF; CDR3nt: TGCGCCAGCAGCGGAGAGGAGGTGTTTTTT
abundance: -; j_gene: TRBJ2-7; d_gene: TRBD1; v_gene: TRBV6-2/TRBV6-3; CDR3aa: CASSWLHDRDPAYEQYF; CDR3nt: TGTGCCAGCAGTTGGCTTCACGACAGGGACCCAGCCTACGAGCAGTACTTC
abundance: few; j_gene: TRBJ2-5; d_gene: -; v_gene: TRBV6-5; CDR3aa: CASSYAPRPRDETQYF; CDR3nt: TGTGCCAGCAGTTACGCCCCGCGTCCAAGAGATGAAACCCAGTACTTC
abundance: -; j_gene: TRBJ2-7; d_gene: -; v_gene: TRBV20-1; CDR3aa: CSARDSYSSYEQYF; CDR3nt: TGCAGTGCTAGAGATTCATATAGCTCCTACGAGCAGTACTTC
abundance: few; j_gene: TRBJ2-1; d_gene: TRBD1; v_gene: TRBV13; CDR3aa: CASSRDSSLKGNYNEQFF; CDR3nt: TGTGCCAGCAGTAGGGACAGCTCCTTGAAAGGGAACTACAATGAGCAGTTCTTC
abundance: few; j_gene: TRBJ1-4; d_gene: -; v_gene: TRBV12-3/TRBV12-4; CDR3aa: CASRLDSSKGEKLFF; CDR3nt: TGTGCCAGCAGACTTGACTCTTCTAAGGGTGAAAAACTGTTTTTT
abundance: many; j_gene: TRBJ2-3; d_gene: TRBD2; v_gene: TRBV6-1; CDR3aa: CASSPLAGVTDTQYF; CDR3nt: TGTGCCAGCAGTCCCCTAGCGGGAGTCACAGATACGCAGTATTTT
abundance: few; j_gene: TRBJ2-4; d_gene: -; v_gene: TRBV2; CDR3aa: CASSPRKNRVKNIQYF; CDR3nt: TGTGCCAGCAGTCCCAGGAAGAACAGGGTCAAAAACATTCAGTACTTC
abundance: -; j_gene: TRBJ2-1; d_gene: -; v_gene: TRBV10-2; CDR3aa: CASSRVRSSYNEQFF; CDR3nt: TGCGCCAGCAGTAGGGTCCGATCCTCCTACAATGAGCAGTTCTTC
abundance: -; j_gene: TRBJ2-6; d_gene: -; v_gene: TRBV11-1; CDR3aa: CASSFLDPRESSDGANVLIF; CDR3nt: TGTGCCAGCAGCTTCCTCGACCCCAGGGAGAGCTCTGATGGGGCCAACGTCCTGATTTTC
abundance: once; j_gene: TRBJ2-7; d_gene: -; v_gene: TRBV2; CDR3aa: CASSEDFEQYF; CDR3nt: TGTGCCAGCAGTGAGGACTTCGAGCAGTACTTC
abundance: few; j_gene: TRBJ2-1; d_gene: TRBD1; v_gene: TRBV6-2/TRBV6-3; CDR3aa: CASSYSVYPTGPTLHNEQFF; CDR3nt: TGTGCCAGCAGTTACTCAGTCTATCCGACAGGGCCAACATTACACAATGAGCAGTTCTTC
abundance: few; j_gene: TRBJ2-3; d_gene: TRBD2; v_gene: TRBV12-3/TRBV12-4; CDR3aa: CASSSPYGLAGSTDTQYF; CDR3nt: TGTGCCAGCAGTTCCCCCTACGGACTAGCGGGATCCACAGATACGCAGTATTTT
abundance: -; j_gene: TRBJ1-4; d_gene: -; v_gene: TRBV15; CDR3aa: CATSREPALATNEKLFF; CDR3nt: TGTGCCACCAGCAGAGAACCCGCTCTTGCAACTAATGAAAAACTGTTTTTT
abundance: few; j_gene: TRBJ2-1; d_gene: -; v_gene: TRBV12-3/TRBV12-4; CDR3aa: CASSLGKGLVNEQFF; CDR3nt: TGTGCCAGCAGTTTAGGGAAGGGCCTCGTGAATGAGCAGTTCTTC
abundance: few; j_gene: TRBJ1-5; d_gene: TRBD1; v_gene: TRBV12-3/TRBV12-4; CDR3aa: CASSLRQGDQPQHF; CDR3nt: TGTGCCAGCAGTTTGAGACAGGGAGATCAGCCCCAGCATTTT
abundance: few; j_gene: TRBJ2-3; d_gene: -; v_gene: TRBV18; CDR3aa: CASSPRRGSTDTQYF; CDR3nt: TGTGCCAGCTCACCACGGCGTGGAAGCACAGATACGCAGTATTTT
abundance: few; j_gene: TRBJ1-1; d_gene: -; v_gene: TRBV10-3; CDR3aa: CATRMWGADTEAFF; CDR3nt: TGTGCCACCAGAATGTGGGGGGCGGACACTGAAGCTTTCTTT
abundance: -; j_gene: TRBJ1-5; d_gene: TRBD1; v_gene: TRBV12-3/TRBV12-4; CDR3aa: CASSLGDRRGQPQHF; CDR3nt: TGTGCCAGCAGTTTAGGGGACAGGAGAGGCCAGCCCCAGCATTTT
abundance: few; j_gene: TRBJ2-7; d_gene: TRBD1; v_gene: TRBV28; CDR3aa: CASRDRGPYEQYF; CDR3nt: TGTGCCAGCAGGGACAGGGGACCGTACGAGCAGTACTTC
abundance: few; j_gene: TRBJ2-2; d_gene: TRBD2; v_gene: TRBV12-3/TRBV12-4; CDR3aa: CASSATTSGRFAGELFF; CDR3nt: TGTGCCAGCAGTGCGACGACTAGCGGGAGGTTTGCTGGGGAGCTGTTTTTT
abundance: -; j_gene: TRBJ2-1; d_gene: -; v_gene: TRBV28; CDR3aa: CASSGSSSYNEQFF; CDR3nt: TGTGCCAGCAGTGGTAGCAGTTCCTACAATGAGCAGTTCTTC
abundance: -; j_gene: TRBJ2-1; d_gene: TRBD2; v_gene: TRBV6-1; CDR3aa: CASKGLAGGENNEQFF; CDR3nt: TGTGCCAGCAAGGGACTAGCGGGAGGTGAGAACAATGAGCAGTTCTTC
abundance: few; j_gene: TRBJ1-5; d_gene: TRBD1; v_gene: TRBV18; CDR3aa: CASSLDRGDQPQHF; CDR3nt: TGTGCCAGCTCACTAGACAGGGGAGATCAGCCCCAGCATTTT
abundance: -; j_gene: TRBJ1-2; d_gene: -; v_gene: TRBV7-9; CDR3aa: CASTFSGSRRNYGYTF; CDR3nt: TGTGCCAGCACCTTCAGCGGATCCAGGCGGAACTATGGCTACACCTTC
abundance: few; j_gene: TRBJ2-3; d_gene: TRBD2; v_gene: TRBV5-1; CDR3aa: CASSFPLADTDTQYF; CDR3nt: TGCGCCAGCAGCTTTCCCCTAGCGGACACAGATACGCAGTATTTT
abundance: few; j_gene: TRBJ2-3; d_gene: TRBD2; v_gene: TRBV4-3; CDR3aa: CASSQALRTSSGDTQYF; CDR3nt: TGCGCCAGCAGCCAAGCTCTCCGGACTAGCTCGGGGGATACGCAGTATTTT
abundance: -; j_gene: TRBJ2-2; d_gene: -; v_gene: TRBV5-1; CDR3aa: CASSLATVGGELFF; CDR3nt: TGCGCCAGCAGCTTGGCGACAGTCGGCGGGGAGCTGTTTTTT
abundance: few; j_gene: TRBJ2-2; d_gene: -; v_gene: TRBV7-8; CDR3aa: CASSLERNTGELFF; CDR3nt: TGTGCCAGCAGCTTAGAACGGAACACCGGGGAGCTGTTTTTT
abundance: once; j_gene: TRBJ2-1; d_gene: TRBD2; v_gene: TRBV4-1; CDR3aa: CASSQDITSGWNEQFF; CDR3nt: TGCGCCAGCAGCCAAGATATAACTAGCGGGTGGAATGAGCAGTTCTTC
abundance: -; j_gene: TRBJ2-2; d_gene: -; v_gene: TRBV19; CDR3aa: CASRDTNTGELFF; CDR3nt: TGTGCCAGCCGGGACACAAACACCGGGGAGCTGTTTTTT
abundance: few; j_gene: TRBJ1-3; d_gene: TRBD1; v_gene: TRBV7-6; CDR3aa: CASSRRDRVTGNTIYF; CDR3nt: TGTGCCAGCAGCCGCAGGGACAGGGTGACTGGAAACACCATATATTTT
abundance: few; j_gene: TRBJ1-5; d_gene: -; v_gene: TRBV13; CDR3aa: CASSSRGSNQPQHF; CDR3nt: TGTGCCAGCAGCTCCAGGGGTAGCAATCAGCCCCAGCATTTT
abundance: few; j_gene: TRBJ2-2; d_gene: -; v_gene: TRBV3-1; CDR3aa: CASSPLTSNTGELFF; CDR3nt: TGTGCCAGCAGCCCCCTAACATCGAACACCGGGGAGCTGTTTTTT
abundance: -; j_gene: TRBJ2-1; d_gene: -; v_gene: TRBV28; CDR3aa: CASSTRSWAAGNYNEQFF; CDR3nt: TGTGCCAGCAGTACCCGGTCTTGGGCGGCGGGCAACTACAATGAGCAGTTCTTC
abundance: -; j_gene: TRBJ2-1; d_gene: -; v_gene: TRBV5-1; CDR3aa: CASSLVQGGGYNEQFF; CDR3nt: TGCGCCAGCAGCTTGGTACAGGGAGGAGGGTACAATGAGCAGTTCTTC
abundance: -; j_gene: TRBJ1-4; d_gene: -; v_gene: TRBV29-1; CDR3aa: CSVDIDEKLFF; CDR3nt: TGCAGCGTTGACATTGATGAAAAACTGTTTTTT
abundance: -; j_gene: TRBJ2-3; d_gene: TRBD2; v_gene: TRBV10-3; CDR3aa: CAISDRTSGNTQYF; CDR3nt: TGTGCCATCAGTGACAGGACTAGCGGAAATACGCAGTATTTT
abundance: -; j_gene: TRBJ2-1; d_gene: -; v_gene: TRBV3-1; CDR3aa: CASSRSDNEQFF; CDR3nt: TGTGCCAGCAGCCGGAGCGACAATGAGCAGTTCTTC
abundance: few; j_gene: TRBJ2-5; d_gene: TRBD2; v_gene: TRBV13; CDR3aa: CASSPRTSGKETQYF; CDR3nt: TGTGCCAGCAGCCCGCGGACTAGCGGGAAAGAGACCCAGTACTTC
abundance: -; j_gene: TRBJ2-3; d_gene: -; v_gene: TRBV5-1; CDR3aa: CASSLQPGGDTQYF; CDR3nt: TGCGCCAGCAGCTTGCAACCCGGGGGCGATACGCAGTATTTT
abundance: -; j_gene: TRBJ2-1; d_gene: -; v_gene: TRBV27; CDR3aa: CASSAHRSSYNEQFF; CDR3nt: TGTGCCAGCAGTGCCCACAGATCCTCCTACAATGAGCAGTTCTTC
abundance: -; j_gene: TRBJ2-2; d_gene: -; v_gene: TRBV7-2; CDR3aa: CASSSTPRATGELFF; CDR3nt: TGTGCCAGCAGCTCCACCCCCCGGGCCACCGGGGAGCTGTTTTTT
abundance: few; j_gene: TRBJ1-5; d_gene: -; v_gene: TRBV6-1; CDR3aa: CASSGGRGLPGKPQHF; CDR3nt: TGTGCCAGCAGTGGAGGTAGGGGCCTACCAGGTAAGCCCCAGCATTTT
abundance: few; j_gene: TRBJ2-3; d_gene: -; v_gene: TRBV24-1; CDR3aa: CATSLSGGRSTDTQYF; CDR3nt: TGTGCCACCAGTCTAAGTGGGGGCAGGAGCACAGATACGCAGTATTTT
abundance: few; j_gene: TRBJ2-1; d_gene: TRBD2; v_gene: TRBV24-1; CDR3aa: CATSDFAGAYNEQFF; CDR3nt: TGTGCCACCAGTGATTTTGCGGGAGCCTACAATGAGCAGTTCTTC
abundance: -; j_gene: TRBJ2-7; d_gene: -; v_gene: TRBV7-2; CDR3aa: CASSLGQHSYEQYF; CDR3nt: TGTGCCAGCAGCTTAGGACAGCACTCTTACGAGCAGTACTTC
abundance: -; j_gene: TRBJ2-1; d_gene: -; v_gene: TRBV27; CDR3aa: CASSPPLGEQFF; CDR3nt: TGTGCCAGCAGTCCCCCCTTGGGTGAGCAGTTCTTC
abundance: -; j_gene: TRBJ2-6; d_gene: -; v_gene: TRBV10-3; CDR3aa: CGASSGANVLTF; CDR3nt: TGTGGAGCTAGCTCTGGGGCCAACGTCCTGACTTTC
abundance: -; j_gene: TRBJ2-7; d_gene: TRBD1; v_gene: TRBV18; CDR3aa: CASSPTGVAPYEQYF; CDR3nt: TGTGCCAGCTCACCGACAGGGGTAGCGCCCTACGAGCAGTACTTC